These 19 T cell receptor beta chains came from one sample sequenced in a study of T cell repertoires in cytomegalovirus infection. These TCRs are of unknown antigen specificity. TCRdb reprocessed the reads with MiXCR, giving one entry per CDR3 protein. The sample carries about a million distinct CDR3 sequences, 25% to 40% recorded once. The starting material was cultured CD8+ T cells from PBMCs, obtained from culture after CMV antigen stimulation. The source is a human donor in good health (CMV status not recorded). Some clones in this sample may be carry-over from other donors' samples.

CDR3 sequence reads: CASSSPSLGRKGSGELFF. CDR3 coding DNA: TGTGCCAGCAGCTCCCCCTCCTTAGGAAGGAAGGGGTCCGGGGAGCTGTTTTTT. The V gene is TRBV6-5, the J gene TRBJ2-2; D may be TRBD1 (5 bases). The V and J ends lost 6 bases and 6 bases respectively, with 26 bases between them. The CDR3 length is 18 residues. CDR1 and CDR2 from the germline V gene are MNHEY and SVGAGI.

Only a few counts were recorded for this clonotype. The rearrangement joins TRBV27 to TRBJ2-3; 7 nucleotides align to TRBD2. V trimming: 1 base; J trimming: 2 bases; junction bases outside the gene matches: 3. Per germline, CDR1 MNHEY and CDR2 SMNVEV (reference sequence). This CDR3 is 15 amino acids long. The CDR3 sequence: CASSLWGGATDTQYF. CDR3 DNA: TGTGCCAGCAGTTTATGGGGGGGAGCCACAGATACGCAGTATTTT.

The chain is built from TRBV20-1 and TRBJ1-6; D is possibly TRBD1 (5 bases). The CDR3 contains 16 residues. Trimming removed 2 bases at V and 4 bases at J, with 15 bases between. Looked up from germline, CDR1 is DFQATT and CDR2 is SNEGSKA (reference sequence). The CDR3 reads CSARNDSGIYNSPLHF. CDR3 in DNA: TGCAGTGCTAGAAATGACTCAGGGATTTATAATTCACCCCTCCACTTT.

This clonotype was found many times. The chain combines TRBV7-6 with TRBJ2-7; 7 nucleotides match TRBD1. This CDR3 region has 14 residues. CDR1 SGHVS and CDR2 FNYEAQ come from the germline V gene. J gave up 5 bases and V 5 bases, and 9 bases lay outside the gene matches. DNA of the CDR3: TGTGCCAGCAGCCTCTTACAGGGGTTTGACGAGCAGTACTTC. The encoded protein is CASSLLQGFDEQYF.

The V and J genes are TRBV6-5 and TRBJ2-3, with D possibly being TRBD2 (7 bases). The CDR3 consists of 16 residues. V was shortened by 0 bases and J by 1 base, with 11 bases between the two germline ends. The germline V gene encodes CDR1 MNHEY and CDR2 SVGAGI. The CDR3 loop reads CASSYSGGVGTDTQYF. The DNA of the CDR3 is TGTGCCAGCAGTTACTCAGGGGGGGTCGGCACAGATACGCAGTATTTT.

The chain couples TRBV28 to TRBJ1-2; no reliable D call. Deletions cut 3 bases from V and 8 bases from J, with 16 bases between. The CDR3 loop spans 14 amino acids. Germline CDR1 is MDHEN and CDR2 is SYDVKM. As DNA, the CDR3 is TGTGCCAGCAGTTTCATGATGGGAGTTTTGGGCTACACCTTC. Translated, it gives CASSFMMGVLGYTF.

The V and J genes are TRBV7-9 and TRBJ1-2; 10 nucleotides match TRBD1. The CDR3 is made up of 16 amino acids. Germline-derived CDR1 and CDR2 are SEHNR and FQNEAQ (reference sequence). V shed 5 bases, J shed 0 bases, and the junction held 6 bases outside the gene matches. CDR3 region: CASSAGTGDSNYGYTF. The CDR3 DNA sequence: TGTGCCAGCAGCGCCGGGACAGGGGACTCTAACTATGGCTACACCTTC.

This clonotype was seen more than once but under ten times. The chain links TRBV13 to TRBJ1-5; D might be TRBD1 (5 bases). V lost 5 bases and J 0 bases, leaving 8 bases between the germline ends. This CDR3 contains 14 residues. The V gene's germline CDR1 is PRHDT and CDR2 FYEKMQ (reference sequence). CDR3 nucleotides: TGTGCCAGCAGCGCAGGGCATAGCAATCAGCCCCAGCATTTT. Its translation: CASSAGHSNQPQHF. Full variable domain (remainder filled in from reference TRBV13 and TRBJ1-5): AAGVIQSPRHLIKEKRETATLKCYPIPRHDTVYWYQQGPGQDPQFLISFYEKMQSDKGSIPDRFSAQQFSDYHSELNMSSLELGDSALYFCASSAGHSNQPQHFGDGTRLSIL.

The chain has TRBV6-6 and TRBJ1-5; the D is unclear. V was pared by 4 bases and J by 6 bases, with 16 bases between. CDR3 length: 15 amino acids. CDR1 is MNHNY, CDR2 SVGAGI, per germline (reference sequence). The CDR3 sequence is CASSSPTRWGQPQHF. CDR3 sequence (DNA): TGTGCCAGCAGTTCCCCGACCAGGTGGGGTCAGCCCCAGCATTTT.

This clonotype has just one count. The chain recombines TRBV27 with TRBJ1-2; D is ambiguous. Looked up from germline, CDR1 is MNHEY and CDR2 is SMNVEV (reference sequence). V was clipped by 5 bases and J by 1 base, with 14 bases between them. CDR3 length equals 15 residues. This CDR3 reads CASSTLGDFNYGYTF. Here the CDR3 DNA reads TGTGCCAGCAGTACTCTCGGTGACTTTAACTATGGCTACACCTTC.

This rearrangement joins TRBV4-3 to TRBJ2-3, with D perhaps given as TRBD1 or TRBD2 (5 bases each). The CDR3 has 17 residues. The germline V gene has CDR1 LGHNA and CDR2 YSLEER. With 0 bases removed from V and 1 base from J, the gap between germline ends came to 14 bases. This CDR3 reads CASSQDPGPRRTDTQYF. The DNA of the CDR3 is TGCGCCAGCAGCCAAGATCCGGGACCGCGACGCACAGATACGCAGTATTTT.

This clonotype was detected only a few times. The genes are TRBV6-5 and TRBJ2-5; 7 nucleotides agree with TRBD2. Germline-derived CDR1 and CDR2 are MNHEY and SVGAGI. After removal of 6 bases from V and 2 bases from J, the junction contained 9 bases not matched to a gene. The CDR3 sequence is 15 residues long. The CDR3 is CASRLLGGSQETQYF. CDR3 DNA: TGTGCCAGCAGATTACTCGGGGGGAGTCAAGAGACCCAGTACTTC.

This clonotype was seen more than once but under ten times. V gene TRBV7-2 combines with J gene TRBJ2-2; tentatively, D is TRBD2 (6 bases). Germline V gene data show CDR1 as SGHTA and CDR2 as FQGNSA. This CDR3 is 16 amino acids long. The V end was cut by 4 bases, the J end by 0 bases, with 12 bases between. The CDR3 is CASSSFAGSNTGELFF. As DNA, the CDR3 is TGTGCCAGCAGCTCCTTCGCGGGGTCGAACACCGGGGAGCTGTTTTTT.

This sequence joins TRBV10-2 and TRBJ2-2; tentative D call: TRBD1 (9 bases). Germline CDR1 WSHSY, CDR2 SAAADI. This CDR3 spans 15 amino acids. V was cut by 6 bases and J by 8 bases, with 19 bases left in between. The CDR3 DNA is TGCGCCAGCAGGCGGGGGGACAGGGTCGGAGGGGAGCTGTTTTTT. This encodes CASRRGDRVGGELFF.

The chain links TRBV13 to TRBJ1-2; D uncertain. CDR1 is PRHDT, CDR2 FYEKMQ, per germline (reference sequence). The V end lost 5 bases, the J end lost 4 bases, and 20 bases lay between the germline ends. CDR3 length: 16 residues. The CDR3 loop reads CASSPEVGPLGYGYTF. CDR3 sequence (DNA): TGTGCCAGCAGCCCGGAGGTCGGACCGCTCGGCTATGGCTACACCTTC.

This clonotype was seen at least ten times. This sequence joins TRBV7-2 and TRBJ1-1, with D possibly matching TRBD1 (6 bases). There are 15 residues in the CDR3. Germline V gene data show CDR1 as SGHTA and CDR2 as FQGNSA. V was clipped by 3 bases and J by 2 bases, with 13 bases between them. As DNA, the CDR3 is TGTGCCAGCAGCTTCTGGGACAAAGGAAACACTGAAGCTTTCTTT. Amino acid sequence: CASSFWDKGNTEAFF.

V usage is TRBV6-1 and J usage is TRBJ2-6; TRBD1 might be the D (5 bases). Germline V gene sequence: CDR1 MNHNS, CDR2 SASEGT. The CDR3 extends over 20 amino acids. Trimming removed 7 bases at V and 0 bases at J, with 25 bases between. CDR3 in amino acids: CASMGSGGAHSFSGANVLTF. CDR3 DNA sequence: TGTGCCAGCATGGGAAGTGGTGGGGCCCACTCCTTCTCTGGGGCCAACGTCCTGACTTTC.

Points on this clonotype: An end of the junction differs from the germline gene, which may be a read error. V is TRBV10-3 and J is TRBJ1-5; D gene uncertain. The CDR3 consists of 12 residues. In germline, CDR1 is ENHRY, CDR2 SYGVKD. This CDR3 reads CAISESNQLQHF. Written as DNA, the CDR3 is TGTGCCATCAGTGAGTCGAATCAGCTCCAGCATTTT.

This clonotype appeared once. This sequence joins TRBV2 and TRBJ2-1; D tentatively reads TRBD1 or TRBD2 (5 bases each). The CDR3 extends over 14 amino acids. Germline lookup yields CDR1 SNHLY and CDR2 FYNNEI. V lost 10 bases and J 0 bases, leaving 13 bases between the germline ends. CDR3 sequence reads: CAMSGTSSYNEQFF. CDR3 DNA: TGTGCCATGTCCGGGACCTCCTCCTACAATGAGCAGTTCTTC.